This T cell receptor beta chain was recovered during a study of beta chain features in type 1 diabetes. What was sequenced were expressed TCRB transcripts, since all of the isolated RNA had been reverse transcribed. Measured with immunoSEQ multiplex PCR; TCRdb has only the in-frame clones, and not every one. The data contain fewer than 400,000 clones, 7.5% to 9% of them singletons. This clone was found many times. Germline V gives CDR1 SGHTA, CDR2 FQGNSA. Losses at the gene ends were 2 bases for V and 6 bases for J; bases not matched to a gene: 1. The CDR3 length is 14 residues. V usage is TRBV7-2 and J usage is TRBJ2-3; 11 nucleotides agree with TRBD2. The sequence derives from a young woman in good health. Sequenced: central memory CD4+ T cells from blood. The CDR3 DNA is TGTGCCAGCAGCTTATCTAGCGGGAGGGATACGCAGTATTTT. Protein: CASSLSSGRDTQYF.